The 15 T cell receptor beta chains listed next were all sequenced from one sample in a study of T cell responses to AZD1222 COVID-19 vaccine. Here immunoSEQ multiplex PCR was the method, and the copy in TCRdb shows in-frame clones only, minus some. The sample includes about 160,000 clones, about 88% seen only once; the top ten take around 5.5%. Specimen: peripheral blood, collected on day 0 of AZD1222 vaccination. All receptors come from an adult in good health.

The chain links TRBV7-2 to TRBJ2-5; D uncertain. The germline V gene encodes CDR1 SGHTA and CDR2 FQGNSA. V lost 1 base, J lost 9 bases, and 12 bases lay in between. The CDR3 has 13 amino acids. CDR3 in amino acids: CASSLVPTEAQYF. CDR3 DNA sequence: TGTGCCAGCAGCTTAGTTCCGACTGAAGCCCAGTACTTC.

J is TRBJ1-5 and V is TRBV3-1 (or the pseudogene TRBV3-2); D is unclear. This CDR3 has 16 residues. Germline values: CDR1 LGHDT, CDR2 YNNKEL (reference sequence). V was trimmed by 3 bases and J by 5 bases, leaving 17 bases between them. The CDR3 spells CASSHTNPGRDQPQHF. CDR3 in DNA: TGTGCCAGCAGCCACACGAACCCTGGGAGGGATCAGCCCCAGCATTTT.

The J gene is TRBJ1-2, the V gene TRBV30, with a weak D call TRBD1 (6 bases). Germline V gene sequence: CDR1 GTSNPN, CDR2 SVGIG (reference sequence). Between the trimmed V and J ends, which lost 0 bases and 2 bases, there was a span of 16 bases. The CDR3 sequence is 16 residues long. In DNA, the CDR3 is TGTGCCTGGAGTGTTCCCGGGACACCCAAAAACTATGGCTACACCTTC. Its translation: CAWSVPGTPKNYGYTF.

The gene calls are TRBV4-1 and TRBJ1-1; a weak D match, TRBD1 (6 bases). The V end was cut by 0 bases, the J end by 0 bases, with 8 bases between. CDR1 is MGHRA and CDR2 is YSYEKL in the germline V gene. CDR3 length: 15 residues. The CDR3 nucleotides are TGCGCCAGCAGCCAAGAACAGGGACTGAACACTGAAGCTTTCTTT. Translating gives CASSQEQGLNTEAFF.

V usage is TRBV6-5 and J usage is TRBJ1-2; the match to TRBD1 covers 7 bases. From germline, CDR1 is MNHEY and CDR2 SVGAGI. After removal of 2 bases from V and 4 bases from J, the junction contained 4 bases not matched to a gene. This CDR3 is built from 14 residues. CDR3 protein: CASSYRQGGYGYTF. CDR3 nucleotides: TGTGCCAGCAGTTACCGCCAGGGGGGCTATGGCTACACCTTC.

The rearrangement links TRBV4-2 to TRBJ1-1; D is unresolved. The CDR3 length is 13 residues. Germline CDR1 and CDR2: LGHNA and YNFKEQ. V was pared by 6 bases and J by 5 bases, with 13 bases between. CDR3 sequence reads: CASSTTEGTEAFF. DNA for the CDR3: TGTGCCAGCAGTACAACCGAAGGGACTGAAGCTTTCTTT.

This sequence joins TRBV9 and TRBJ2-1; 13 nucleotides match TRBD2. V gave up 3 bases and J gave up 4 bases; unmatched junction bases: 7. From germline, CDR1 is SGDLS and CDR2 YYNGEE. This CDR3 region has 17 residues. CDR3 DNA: TGTGCCAGCAGCGACAATAGACTAGCGGGAGGTTACAATGAGCAGTTCTTC. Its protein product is CASSDNRLAGGYNEQFF.

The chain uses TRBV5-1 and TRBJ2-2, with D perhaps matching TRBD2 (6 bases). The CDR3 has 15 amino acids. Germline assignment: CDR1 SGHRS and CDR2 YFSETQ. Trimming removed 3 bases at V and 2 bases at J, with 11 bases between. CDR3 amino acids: CASSWDGGNTGELFF. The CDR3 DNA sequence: TGCGCCAGCAGCTGGGACGGGGGAAACACCGGGGAGCTGTTTTTT.

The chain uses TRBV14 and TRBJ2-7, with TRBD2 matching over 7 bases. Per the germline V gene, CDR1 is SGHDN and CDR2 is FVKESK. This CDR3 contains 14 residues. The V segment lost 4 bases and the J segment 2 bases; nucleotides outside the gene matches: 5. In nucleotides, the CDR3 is TGTGCCAGCAGCCGGCGGGAGTCCCCCTACGAGCAGTACTTC. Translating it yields CASSRRESPYEQYF. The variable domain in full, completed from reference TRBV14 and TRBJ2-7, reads EAGVTQFPSHSVIEKGQTVTLRCDPISGHDNLYWYRRVMGKEIKFLLHFVKESKQDESGMPNNRFLAERTGGTYSTLKVQPAELEDSGVYFCASSRRESPYEQYFGPGTRLTVT.

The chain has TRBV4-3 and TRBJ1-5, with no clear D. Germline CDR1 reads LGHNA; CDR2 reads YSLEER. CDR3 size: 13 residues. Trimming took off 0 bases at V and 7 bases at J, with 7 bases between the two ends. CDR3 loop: CASSQDRGQPQHF. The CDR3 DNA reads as TGCGCCAGCAGCCAAGACCGTGGACAGCCCCAGCATTTT.

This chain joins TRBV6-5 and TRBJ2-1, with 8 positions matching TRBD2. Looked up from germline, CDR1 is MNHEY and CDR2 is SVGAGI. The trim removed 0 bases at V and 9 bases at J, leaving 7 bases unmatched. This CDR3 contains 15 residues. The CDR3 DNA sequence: TGTGCCAGCAGTTACTCTGGCGGGAGGATTAGTGAGCAGTTCTTC. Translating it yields CASSYSGGRISEQFF.

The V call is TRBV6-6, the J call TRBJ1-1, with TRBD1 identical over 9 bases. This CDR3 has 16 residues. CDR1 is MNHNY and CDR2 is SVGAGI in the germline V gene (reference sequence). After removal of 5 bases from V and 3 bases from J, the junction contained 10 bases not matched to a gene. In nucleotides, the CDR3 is TGTGCCAGCAGTATCGGGACAGGGACCCTCTACACTGAAGCTTTCTTT. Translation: CASSIGTGTLYTEAFF.

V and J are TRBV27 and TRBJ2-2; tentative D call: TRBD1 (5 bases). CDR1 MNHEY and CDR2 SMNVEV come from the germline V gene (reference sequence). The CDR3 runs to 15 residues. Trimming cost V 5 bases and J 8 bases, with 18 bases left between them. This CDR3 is CASSRISRVGGELFF. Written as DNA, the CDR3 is TGTGCCAGCAGTCGCATCTCCAGGGTCGGTGGGGAGCTGTTTTTT.

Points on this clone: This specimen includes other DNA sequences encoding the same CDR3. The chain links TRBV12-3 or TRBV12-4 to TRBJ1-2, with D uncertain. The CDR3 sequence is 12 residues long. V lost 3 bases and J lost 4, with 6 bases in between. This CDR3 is CASSLGSYGYTF. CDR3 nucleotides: TGTGCCAGCAGTTTGGGCAGCTATGGCTACACCTTC.

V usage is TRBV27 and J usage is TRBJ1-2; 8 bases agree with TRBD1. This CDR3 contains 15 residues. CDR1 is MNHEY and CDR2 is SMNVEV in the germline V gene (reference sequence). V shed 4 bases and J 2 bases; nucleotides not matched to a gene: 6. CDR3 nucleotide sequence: TGTGCCAGCAGTTCACTGGACAGGGTGAACTATGGCTACACCTTC. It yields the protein CASSSLDRVNYGYTF.